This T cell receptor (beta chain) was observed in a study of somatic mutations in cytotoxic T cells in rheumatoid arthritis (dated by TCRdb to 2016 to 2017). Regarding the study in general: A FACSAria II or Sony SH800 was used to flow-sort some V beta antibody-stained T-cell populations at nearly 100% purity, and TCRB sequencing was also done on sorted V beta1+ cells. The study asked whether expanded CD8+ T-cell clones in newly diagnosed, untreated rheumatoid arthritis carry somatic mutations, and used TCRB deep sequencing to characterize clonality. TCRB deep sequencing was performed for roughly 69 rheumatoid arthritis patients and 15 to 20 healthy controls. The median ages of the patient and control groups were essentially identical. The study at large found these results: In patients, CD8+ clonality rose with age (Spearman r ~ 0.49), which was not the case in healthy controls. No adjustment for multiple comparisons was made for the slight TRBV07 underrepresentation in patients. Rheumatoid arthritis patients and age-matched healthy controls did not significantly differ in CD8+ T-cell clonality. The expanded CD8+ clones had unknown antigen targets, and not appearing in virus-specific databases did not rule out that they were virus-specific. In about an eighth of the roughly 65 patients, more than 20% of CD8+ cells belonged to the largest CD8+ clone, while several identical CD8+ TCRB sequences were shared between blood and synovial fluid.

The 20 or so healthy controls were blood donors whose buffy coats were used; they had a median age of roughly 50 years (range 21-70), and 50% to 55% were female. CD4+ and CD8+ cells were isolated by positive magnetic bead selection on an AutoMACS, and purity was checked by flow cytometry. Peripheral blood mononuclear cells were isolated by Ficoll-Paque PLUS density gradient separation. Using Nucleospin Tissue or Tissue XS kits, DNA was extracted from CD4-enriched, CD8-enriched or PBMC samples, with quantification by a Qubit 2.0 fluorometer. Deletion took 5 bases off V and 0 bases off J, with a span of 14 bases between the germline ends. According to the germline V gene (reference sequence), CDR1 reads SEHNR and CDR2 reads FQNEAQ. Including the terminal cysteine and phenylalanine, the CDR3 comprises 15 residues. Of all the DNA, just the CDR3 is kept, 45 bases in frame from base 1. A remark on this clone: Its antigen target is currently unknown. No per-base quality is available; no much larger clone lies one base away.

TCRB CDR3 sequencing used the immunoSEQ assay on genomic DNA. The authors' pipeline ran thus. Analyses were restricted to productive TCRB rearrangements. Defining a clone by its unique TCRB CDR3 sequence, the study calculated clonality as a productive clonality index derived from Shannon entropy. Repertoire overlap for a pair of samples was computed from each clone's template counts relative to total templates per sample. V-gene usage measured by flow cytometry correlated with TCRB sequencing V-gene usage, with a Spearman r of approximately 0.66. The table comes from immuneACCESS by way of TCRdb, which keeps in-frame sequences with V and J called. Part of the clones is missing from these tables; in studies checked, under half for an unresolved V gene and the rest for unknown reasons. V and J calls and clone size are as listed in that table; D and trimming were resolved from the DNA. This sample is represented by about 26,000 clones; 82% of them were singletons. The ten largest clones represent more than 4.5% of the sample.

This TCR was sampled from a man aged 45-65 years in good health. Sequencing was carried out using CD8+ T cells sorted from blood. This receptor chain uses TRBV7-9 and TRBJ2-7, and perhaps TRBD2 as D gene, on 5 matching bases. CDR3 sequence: CASSRSFGDSYEQYF. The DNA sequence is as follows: TGTGCCAGCAGCCGGTCCTTCGGGGACTCCTACGAGCAGTACTTC.